This T cell receptor (beta chain) was retrieved from a study of T-cell reconstitution after alpha-beta-depleted transplantation in children. During its preparation, the TCRbeta library received unique molecular identifiers. TCRdb reanalysed the PCR reads using MiXCR and keeps one entry per CDR3 protein. This table holds roughly 590,000 distinct CDR3 sequences, approximately 17% found once. The CDR3 extends over 15 amino acids. V lost 3 bases, J lost 4 bases, and 13 bases lay in between. Germline-derived CDR1 and CDR2 are MNHEY and SVGAGI. The sequence derives from a human donor who donated a stem cell graft to a child with acute myeloid leukemia. Sample: PBMCs from the stem cell graft donor, taken from the stem cell graft. The chain carries TRBV6-5 and TRBJ1-5; D is undetermined. CDR3 coding DNA: TGTGCCAGCAGTTATAACAGAGGAACGAATCAGCCCCAGCATTTT. It yields the protein CASSYNRGTNQPQHF.